This is a list of T cell receptor beta chains from one sample in a study of OX40 agonist ivuxolimab in advanced cancers. Produced via immunoSEQ multiplex PCR; TCRdb's table is partial and in-frame only. This sample has about 20,000 clones, with about 88% found just once. Sequencing was performed on CD4+ or CD8+ T cells sorted from blood, taken in a trial of the OX40 agonist ivuxolimab. The receptors derive from an adult with an advanced solid tumor such as melanoma, head and neck, liver or kidney cancer. Both conserved end residues are part of each CDR3. The D gene is left open where the match is weak. Size is stated for part of the rows, as once, few or many counts, or as a class when the clone is expanded.

clone_size j_call d_call v_call cdr3_aa cdr3_nt
NA TRBJ2-7 NA TRBV5-8 CASSLSPAESEQYF TGTGCCAGCAGCTTGAGTCCGGCAGAAAGCGAGCAGTACTTC
NA TRBJ2-1 TRBD2 TRBV7-2 CASSSWTSGYNEQFF TGTGCCAGCAGCTCCTGGACTAGCGGCTACAATGAGCAGTTCTTC
NA TRBJ2-3 NA TRBV7-9 CASSFGLPSTDTQYF TGTGCCAGCAGCTTCGGACTACCTAGCACAGATACGCAGTATTTT
NA TRBJ2-7 NA TRBV27 CASSLSVRTVPYEQYF TGTGCCAGCAGTTTATCCGTCAGGACGGTTCCCTACGAGCAGTACTTC
once TRBJ2-1 TRBD2 TRBV4-1 CASSQVAGTNSYNEQFF TGCGCCAGCAGCCAAGTAGCCGGGACTAACTCCTACAATGAGCAGTTCTTC
once TRBJ2-1 NA TRBV5-8 CASSFFKWIEQFF TGTGCCAGCAGCTTTTTTAAGTGGATTGAGCAGTTCTTC
NA TRBJ1-3 TRBD1 TRBV11-3 CASSLSTGRSGNTIYF TGTGCCAGCAGCTTATCGACAGGGAGATCTGGAAACACCATATATTTT
NA TRBJ1-5 NA TRBV2 CASRRTVLFNQPQHF TGTGCCAGCAGGAGGACTGTCTTATTCAATCAGCCCCAGCATTTT
NA TRBJ1-5 NA TRBV9 CASSVGGGNQPQHF TGTGCCAGCAGCGTAGGGGGTGGCAATCAGCCCCAGCATTTT
NA TRBJ1-5 NA TRBV4-2 CASSSRGVGGSNQPQHF TGTGCCAGCAGCTCCCGAGGGGTCGGGGGAAGCAATCAGCCCCAGCATTTT
NA TRBJ2-5 NA TRBV11-2 CASSLGETQYF TGTGCCAGCAGCTTGGGGGAGACCCAGTACTTC
NA TRBJ1-3 NA TRBV18 CASSPTPTGIRDF TGTGCCAGCTCCCCCACGCCAACTGGCATCAGGGATTTT
NA TRBJ2-7 TRBD1 TRBV28 CASSNPGTGVYEQYF TGTGCCAGCAGTAACCCCGGGACAGGGGTCTACGAGCAGTACTTC
NA TRBJ1-5 NA TRBV2 CASSGGAGNQPQHF TGTGCCAGCAGTGGAGGGGCGGGGAATCAGCCCCAGCATTTT
NA TRBJ2-1 NA TRBV6-6 CASSWGWLNEQFF TGTGCCAGCAGTTGGGGGTGGCTCAATGAGCAGTTCTTC
NA TRBJ1-5 NA TRBV6-5 CASSYSRYGNQPQHF TGTGCCAGCAGTTACTCGAGATACGGCAATCAGCCCCAGCATTTT
NA TRBJ2-7 NA TRBV18 CASSQETGLRLSYEQYF TGTGCCAGCTCCCAAGAGACAGGACTCAGGTTGTCCTACGAGCAGTACTTC
NA TRBJ2-7 NA TRBV7-2 CASSLIGYEQYF TGTGCCAGCAGCTTAATTGGCTACGAGCAGTACTTC
NA TRBJ1-1 NA TRBV28 CASSSVTGVAFF TGTGCCAGCAGTTCCGTGACAGGAGTGGCTTTCTTT
NA TRBJ2-7 NA TRBV6-6 CASSSTYEQYF TGTGCCAGCAGCTCAACCTACGAGCAGTACTTC
NA TRBJ2-5 NA TRBV9 CASSFGPGEETQYF TGTGCCAGCAGCTTTGGGCCCGGGGAAGAGACCCAGTACTTC
NA TRBJ1-2 NA TRBV6-1 CASSEVMAGSHGYTF TGTGCCAGCAGTGAAGTTATGGCAGGGAGCCATGGCTACACCTTC
NA TRBJ1-5 NA TRBV2 CASRRNQPQHF TGTGCCAGCAGGCGCAATCAGCCCCAGCATTTT
NA TRBJ2-7 NA TRBV6-5 CASSRGSYEQYF TGTGCCAGCAGTCGGGGCTCCTACGAGCAGTACTTC
NA TRBJ1-6 NA TRBV9 CASSVVGNNSPLHF TGTGCCAGCAGCGTAGTGGGTAATAATTCACCCCTCCACTTT
NA TRBJ2-2 TRBD2 TRBV14 CASSQVLAGSTGELFF TGTGCCAGCAGCCAAGTTCTAGCGGGCTCAACCGGGGAGCTGTTTTTT
NA TRBJ2-7 TRBD1 TRBV28 CASSLAQGLAEQYF TGTGCCAGCAGTTTAGCACAGGGGTTAGCCGAGCAGTACTTC
NA TRBJ2-3 TRBD2 TRBV28 CASSLYLAGDTDTQYF TGTGCCAGCAGTTTATATCTAGCGGGGGACACAGATACGCAGTATTTT
NA TRBJ2-1 NA TRBV5-1 CASEEGSYNEQFF TGCGCCAGCGAAGAGGGCTCCTACAATGAGCAGTTCTTC
NA TRBJ2-3 TRBD2 TRBV4-1 CASSRGLAPTDTQYF TGCGCCAGCAGCCGTGGACTAGCGCCGACAGATACGCAGTATTTT
once TRBJ2-2 TRBD1 TRBV4-1 CASSQGTGNTGELFF TGCGCCAGCAGCCAAGGGACAGGGAACACCGGGGAGCTGTTTTTT
NA TRBJ1-1 NA TRBV4-3 CASSLDGDTEAFF TGCGCCAGCAGCCTAGACGGGGACACTGAAGCTTTCTTT
few TRBJ2-5 NA TRBV27 CASSFGRWETQYF TGTGCCAGCAGTTTCGGTCGATGGGAGACCCAGTACTTC
few TRBJ2-5 NA TRBV5-8 CASSLFYSALQETQYF TGTGCCAGCAGCTTGTTCTACTCGGCACTTCAAGAGACCCAGTACTTC
NA TRBJ2-1 NA TRBV7-3 CASSHDGNEQFF TGTGCCAGCAGCCACGACGGGAATGAGCAGTTCTTC
NA TRBJ1-1 TRBD1 TRBV7-9 CASSRGQSREAFF TGTGCCAGCAGCCGGGGACAGAGCAGGGAAGCTTTCTTT
NA TRBJ1-5 NA TRBV4-1 CASSQDFRTGKQPQHF TGCGCCAGCAGCCAAGATTTCAGAACAGGGAAACAGCCCCAGCATTTT
NA TRBJ1-4 NA TRBV7-8 CASSLGRGEKLFF TGTGCCAGCAGCTTAGGCAGGGGTGAAAAACTGTTTTTT
few TRBJ2-3 TRBD2 TRBV19 CASSLTTSGYTDTQYF TGTGCCAGTAGTTTAACGACTAGCGGATACACAGATACGCAGTATTTT
NA TRBJ1-1 NA TRBV29-1 CSVEELTDEAFF TGCAGCGTTGAGGAGCTGACAGATGAAGCTTTCTTT
NA TRBJ2-3 TRBD2 TRBV11-2 CASSFGGGPDTQYF TGTGCCAGCAGCTTCGGGGGAGGGCCAGATACGCAGTATTTT
once TRBJ2-6 NA TRBV2 CASSDRSGANVLTF TGTGCCAGCAGTGATCGCTCTGGGGCCAACGTCCTGACTTTC
NA TRBJ2-1 TRBD1 TRBV4-2 CASSQGPGQRINEQFF TGTGCCAGCAGCCAAGGGCCGGGACAGCGTATCAATGAGCAGTTCTTC
NA TRBJ1-5 TRBD1 TRBV10-3 CAIADREDSNQPQHF TGTGCCATTGCAGACAGGGAAGATAGCAATCAGCCCCAGCATTTT
NA TRBJ2-2 NA TRBV10-2 CASSDPRATSTGELFF TGCGCCAGCAGTGACCCCCGGGCCACCAGCACCGGGGAGCTGTTTTTT